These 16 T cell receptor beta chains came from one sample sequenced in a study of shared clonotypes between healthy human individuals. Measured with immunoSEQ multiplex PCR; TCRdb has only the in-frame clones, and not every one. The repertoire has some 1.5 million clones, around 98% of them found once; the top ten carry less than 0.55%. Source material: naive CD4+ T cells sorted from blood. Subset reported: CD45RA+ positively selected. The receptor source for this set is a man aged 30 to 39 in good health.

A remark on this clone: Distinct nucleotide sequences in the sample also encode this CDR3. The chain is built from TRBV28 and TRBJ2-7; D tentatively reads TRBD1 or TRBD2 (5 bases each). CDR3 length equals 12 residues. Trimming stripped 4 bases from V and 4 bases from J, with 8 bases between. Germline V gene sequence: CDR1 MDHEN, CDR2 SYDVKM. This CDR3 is CASSSGGYEQYF. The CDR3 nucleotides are TGTGCCAGCAGTTCTGGGGGTTACGAGCAGTACTTC.

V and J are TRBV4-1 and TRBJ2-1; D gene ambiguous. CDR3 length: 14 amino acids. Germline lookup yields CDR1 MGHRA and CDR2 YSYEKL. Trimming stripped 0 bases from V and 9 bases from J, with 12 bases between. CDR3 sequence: CASSQEEYLVEQFF. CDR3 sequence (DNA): TGCGCCAGCAGCCAAGAAGAGTACCTGGTTGAGCAGTTCTTC.

CDR3 DNA: TGCGCCAGCAGCTTGCGGGGGCCCCAAGAGACCCAGTACTTC. It encodes CASSLRGPQETQYF. J is TRBJ2-5 and V is TRBV5-1; D tentatively fits TRBD1 or TRBD2 (6 bases each). Trimming took off 1 base at V and 1 base at J, with 8 bases between the two ends. This CDR3 is 14 amino acids long. CDR1 and CDR2 from the germline V gene are SGHRS and YFSETQ.

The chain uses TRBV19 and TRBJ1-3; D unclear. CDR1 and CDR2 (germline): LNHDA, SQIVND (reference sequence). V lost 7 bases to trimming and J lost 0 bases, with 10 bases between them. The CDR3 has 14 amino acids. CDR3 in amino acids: CASIAGVSGNTIYF. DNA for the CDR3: TGTGCCAGTATCGCCGGGGTCTCTGGAAACACCATATATTTT.

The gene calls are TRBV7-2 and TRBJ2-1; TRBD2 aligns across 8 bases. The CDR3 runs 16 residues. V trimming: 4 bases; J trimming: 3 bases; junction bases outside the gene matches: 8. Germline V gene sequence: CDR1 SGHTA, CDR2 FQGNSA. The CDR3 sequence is CASSSRGLGVYNEQFF. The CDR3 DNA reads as TGTGCCAGCAGCTCAAGGGGACTAGGGGTCTACAATGAGCAGTTCTTC.

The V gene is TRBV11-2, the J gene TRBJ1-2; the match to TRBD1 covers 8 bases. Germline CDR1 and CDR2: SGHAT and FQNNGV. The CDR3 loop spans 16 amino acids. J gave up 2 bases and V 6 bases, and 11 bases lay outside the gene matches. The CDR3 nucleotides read TGTGCCAGCAGTTTAAATGGACAGGGATCGAACTATGGCTACACCTTC. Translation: CASSLNGQGSNYGYTF.

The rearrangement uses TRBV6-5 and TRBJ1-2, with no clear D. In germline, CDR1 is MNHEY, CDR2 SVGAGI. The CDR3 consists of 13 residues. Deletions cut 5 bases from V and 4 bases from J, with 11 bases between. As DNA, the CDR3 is TGTGCCAGCAGTCGGACCTTAGGCTATGGCTACACCTTC. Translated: CASSRTLGYGYTF.

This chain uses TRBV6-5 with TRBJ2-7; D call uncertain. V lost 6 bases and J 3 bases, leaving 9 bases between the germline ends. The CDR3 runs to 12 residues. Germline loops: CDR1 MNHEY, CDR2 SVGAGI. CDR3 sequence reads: CASRSTSYEQYF. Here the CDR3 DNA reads TGTGCCAGCAGGTCGACGAGCTACGAGCAGTACTTC.

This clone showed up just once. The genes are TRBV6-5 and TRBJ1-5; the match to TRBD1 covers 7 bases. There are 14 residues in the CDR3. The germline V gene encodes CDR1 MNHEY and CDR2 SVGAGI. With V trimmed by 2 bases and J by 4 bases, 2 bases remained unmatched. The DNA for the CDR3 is TGTGCCAGCAGTTACCAACAGGGGAATCAGCCCCAGCATTTT. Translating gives CASSYQQGNQPQHF.

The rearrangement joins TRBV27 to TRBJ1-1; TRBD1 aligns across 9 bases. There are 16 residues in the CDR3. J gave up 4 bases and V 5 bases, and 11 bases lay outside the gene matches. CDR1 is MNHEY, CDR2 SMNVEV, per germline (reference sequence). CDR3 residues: CASSIYRGRWVTEAFF. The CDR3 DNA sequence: TGTGCCAGCAGTATCTACAGGGGGCGCTGGGTCACTGAAGCTTTCTTT.

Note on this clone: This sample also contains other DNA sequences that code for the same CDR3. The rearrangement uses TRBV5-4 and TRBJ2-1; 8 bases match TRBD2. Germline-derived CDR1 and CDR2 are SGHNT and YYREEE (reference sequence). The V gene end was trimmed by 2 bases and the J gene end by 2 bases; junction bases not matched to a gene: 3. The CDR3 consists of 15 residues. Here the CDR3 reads CASSLIAGPYNEQFF. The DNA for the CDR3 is TGTGCCAGCAGCTTAATAGCGGGACCCTACAATGAGCAGTTCTTC. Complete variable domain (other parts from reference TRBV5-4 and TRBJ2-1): ETGVTQSPTHLIKTRGQQVTLRCSSQSGHNTVSWYQQALGQGPQFIFQYYREEENGRGNFPPRFSGLQFPNYSSELNVNALELDDSALYLCASSLIAGPYNEQFFGPGTRLTVL.

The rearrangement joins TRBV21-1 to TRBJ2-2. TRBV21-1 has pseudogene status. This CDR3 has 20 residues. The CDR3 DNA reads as TGTGCCAGCAGCAAAGTTGAGGGGTCTTTATCACAGGATGACACCGGGGAGCTGTTTTTT. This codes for CASSKVEGSLSQDDTGELFF.

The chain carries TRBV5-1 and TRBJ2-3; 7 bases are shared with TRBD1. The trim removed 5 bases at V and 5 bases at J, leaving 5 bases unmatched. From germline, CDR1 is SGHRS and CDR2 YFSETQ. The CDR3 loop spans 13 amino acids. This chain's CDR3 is CASSPRGIDTQYF. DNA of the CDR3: TGCGCCAGCAGTCCCAGGGGGATAGATACGCAGTATTTT.

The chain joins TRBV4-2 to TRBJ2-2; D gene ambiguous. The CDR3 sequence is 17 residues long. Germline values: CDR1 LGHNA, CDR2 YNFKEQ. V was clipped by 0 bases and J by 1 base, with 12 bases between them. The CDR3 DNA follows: TGTGCCAGCAGCCAAGAACCACCCCTATGGAACACCGGGGAGCTGTTTTTT. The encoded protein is CASSQEPPLWNTGELFF.

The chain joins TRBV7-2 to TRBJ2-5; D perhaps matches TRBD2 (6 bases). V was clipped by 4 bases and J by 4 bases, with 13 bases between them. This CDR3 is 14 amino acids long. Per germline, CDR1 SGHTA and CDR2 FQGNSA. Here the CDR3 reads CASSSPGLGETQYF. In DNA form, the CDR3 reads TGTGCCAGCAGCTCCCCGGGACTGGGAGAGACCCAGTACTTC.

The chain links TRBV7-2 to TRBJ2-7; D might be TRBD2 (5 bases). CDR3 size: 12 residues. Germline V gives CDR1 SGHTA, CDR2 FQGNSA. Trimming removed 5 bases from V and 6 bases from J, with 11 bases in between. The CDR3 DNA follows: TGTGCCAGCAGCCAACTAGTTTCCGAGCAGTACTTC. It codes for CASSQLVSEQYF.